This TCR beta chain was observed in a study of blood T cells in healthy people across ages. Study findings and constraints: Possibly, changes in expanded clonotypes were confounded because donor CMV status was unknown. In long-lived donors, naive CD4+ cell counts and diversity exceeded those of aged donors.

Looked up from germline, CDR1 is MGHRA and CDR2 is YSYEKL. This CDR3 spans 13 amino acids. To note about this clonotype: Its specificity is not known. A junction end diverges from the germline sequence, so it may reflect a read error.

PCR was performed a second time for roughly 7 to 11 cycles using a sample-barcoded 5' primer and a J-beta primer mix. A template-switch adaptor with 12 random nucleotides tagged each cDNA molecule. One entry per CDR3 protein, called by TCRdb with MiXCR from the 5' RACE reads. The sample holds approximately 1.5 million distinct CDR3 sequences, roughly 32% seen once. The V call is TRBV4-1, the J call TRBJ2-7; TRBD2 is a possible D gene (5 bases). The sequenced sample was blood. The sequence derives from a woman in her twenties or thirties in good health. The CDR3, as DNA: TGCGCCAGCAACCAAGAGGAGGCTTACGAGCAGTACTTC. Translation gives CASNQEEAYEQYF.